This paragraph covers one TCR beta chain sequence. In the authors' workflow: Quantification of nucleated cells was approximated via reference gene primer amplification. Method: immunoSEQ multiplex PCR; TCRdb's copy keeps in-frame clones and lacks some. The V and J calls and the clone size are those of that table, but D and trimming were determined from the DNA. The table records over 250,000 clones, about 85% of them present only once. These data originate in a study of blood T cell repertoires in COVID-19. The wider study: The United States, Italy and Spain supplied acute and convalescent COVID-19 samples. The analysed material was cDNA or gDNA that came from T cells, B-cell-depleted T cells, or PBMCs.

CDR1 and CDR2 (germline): MDHEN, SYDVKM. The CDR3 sequence is 14 residues long. Deletions cut 4 bases from V and 5 bases from J, with 12 bases between. The chain has TRBV28 and TRBJ2-1; possible D gene TRBD2, 5 bases. Specimen: peripheral blood. This clonotype originated in a human donor in a cohort sampled during active COVID-19. In DNA form, the CDR3 reads TGTGCCAGCAGTTCTGCTAGCCATAACAATGAGCAGTTCTTC. This sequence encodes CASSSASHNNEQFF.